Shown below are 13 T cell receptor beta chains from a single sample sequenced in a study of T cells expressing NK-cell markers. TCRdb derives one entry per CDR3 protein from the 5' RACE reads, leaving out DNA. In all, the sample yields roughly 170,000 distinct CDR3 sequences. The sample consisted of blood T cells: a sorted CD56 or NKG2C T cell subset, CD4+ or CD8+ T cells, or bulk PBMC T cells (not recorded which). The source of these receptors is a woman between 18 and 70 years old in good health.

V gene TRBV5-4 combines with J gene TRBJ1-4; TCRdb indicates TRBD1, and absent DNA this call remains unverified. The CDR3 runs 15 residues. The germline V gene has CDR1 SGHNT and CDR2 YYREEE (reference sequence). The CDR3 loop reads CASSLDAGQNEKLFF.

V gene TRBV6-4 combines with J gene TRBJ2-3; TCRdb's assignment of TRBD1 cannot be checked, as there is no DNA. Germline V gene lookup returns CDR1 MRHNA and CDR2 SNTAGT. This CDR3 is 21 amino acids long. This CDR3 is CASSDEGGDRACRQSTDTQYF.

V is TRBV29-1 and J is TRBJ1-4. The germline V gene has CDR1 SQVTM and CDR2 ANQGSEA. The CDR3 length is 14 residues. The CDR3 reads CSVSWGMANEKLFF.

The chain links TRBV2 to TRBJ1-5. In germline, CDR1 is SNHLY, CDR2 FYNNEI. The CDR3 spans 14 residues. The CDR3 region is CASTIQGADQPQHF.

The genes are TRBV29-1 and TRBJ2-7. CDR3 length equals 12 residues. Germline lookup yields CDR1 SQVTM and CDR2 ANQGSEA. Here the CDR3 reads CSVLGISYEQYF.

The chain is built from TRBV6-1 and TRBJ1-5; TCRdb calls TRBD1, which cannot be checked without DNA. This CDR3 region has 16 residues. Germline CDR1 is MNHNS and CDR2 is SASEGT. CDR3 loop: CASSEAMGGASQPQHF.

The genes are TRBV20-1 and TRBJ2-3; as DNA is missing, the TRBD2 call by TCRdb cannot be tested. The CDR3 has 13 amino acids. Per germline, CDR1 DFQATT and CDR2 SNEGSKA (reference sequence). The CDR3 loop reads CSARYGRADTQYF.

CDR3 sequence: CASNTGGGGSNEQFF. The rearrangement uses TRBV7-6 and TRBJ2-1; there is no DNA to check the TCRdb D call of TRBD1. The CDR3 length is 15 residues. Germline CDR1 SGHVS, CDR2 FNYEAQ.

V is TRBV3-1 and J is TRBJ2-7; as DNA is missing, the TRBD1 call by TCRdb cannot be tested. The CDR3 length is 14 residues. CDR1 is LGHDT and CDR2 is YNNKEL in the germline V gene (reference sequence). CDR3 sequence reads: CASSQGQGRYEQYF.

V and J are TRBV3-1 and TRBJ2-3; TCRdb's D gene call, TRBD1, goes unchecked for lack of DNA. The CDR3 runs 14 residues. Germline assignment: CDR1 LGHDT and CDR2 YNNKEL (reference sequence). The CDR3 loop is CASSQMRGTDTQYF.

V usage is TRBV2 and J usage is TRBJ2-3; with no DNA, the TCRdb D assignment of TRBD1 cannot be verified. There are 15 residues in the CDR3. Per the germline V gene, CDR1 is SNHLY and CDR2 is FYNNEI. The CDR3 sequence: CASSYGQVSTDTQYF.

The gene calls are TRBV9 and TRBJ2-5; TCRdb's assignment of TRBD2 cannot be checked, as there is no DNA. CDR1 and CDR2 (germline): SGDLS, YYNGEE. This CDR3 region has 14 residues. Here the CDR3 reads CASSVDSGGETQYF.

This sequence joins TRBV12-3 or TRBV12-4 and TRBJ2-2; TCRdb picks TRBD1, but there is no DNA to check that call. The CDR3 is 13 amino acids. The CDR3 here is CASSSPPTGELFF.